This T cell receptor beta chain was captured in a study of cytomegalovirus exposure and HLA in healthy donors. At the level of the study: The approximately 130 validation repertoires and the approximately 630 first-cohort repertoires shared a platform, a later analysis reported. Overall study results and limits: Among TCR sequences, most were rare, though some public TCRs appeared in many donors.

Germline V gene lookup returns CDR1 SGDLS and CDR2 YYNGEE. The CDR3 contains 16 residues. Trimming took off 4 bases at V and 0 bases at J, with 17 bases between the two ends. Separation from the roughly 700-subject first cohort characterized the roughly 120-subject validation cohort, to which the donors belonged. TCRdb keeps only in-frame clones here, not all; method: immunoSEQ multiplex PCR. The sample records around 300,000 clones, roughly 85% being singletons. Notes on this clone: The antigen remains unidentified.

Sequenced: PBMCs. The sequence derives from a woman aged 18-29 years in good health and CMV-seronegative. V is TRBV9 and J is TRBJ2-7, with a weak D call TRBD2 (6 bases). In nucleotides, the CDR3 is TGTGCCAGCAGCAACCGCGGTGGAGGGAGCTCCTACGAGCAGTACTTC. It specifies CASSNRGGGSSYEQYF.